This is a list of T cell receptor beta chains from one sample in a study of vaccination and CD4 T cells after COVID-19. TCRdb independently ran MiXCR on the PCR reads; one entry per CDR3 protein. Altogether about 7,200 distinct CDR3 sequences are present, about 40% being singletons, with the ten largest covering about 15%. The antigens for these receptors are not known. Source material: CD4+ T cells from blood, cultured in vitro. The origin of the receptors is a human donor in good health. The CDR3 runs from the conserved cysteine through the conserved F or W. D genes are given only for firm matches. Clone size is given for some rows only: seen once, a few or many times, or a class if the clone is expanded.

D,J,V,size,DNA,CDR3
.,TRBJ1-5,TRBV4-2,.,TGTGCCAGCAGCCAAGAAGGGGATCAGCCCCAGCATTTT,CASSQEGDQPQHF
TRBD1,TRBJ1-5,TRBV29-1,.,TGCAGCGTTTCCGGGACAGGGGTTGACCAGCCCCAGCATTTT,CSVSGTGVDQPQHF
.,TRBJ2-3,TRBV7-8,.,TGTGCCAGCAGCACGACCACTGGGGCGGGTCCCACAGATACGCAGTATTTT,CASSTTTGAGPTDTQYF
.,TRBJ1-2,TRBV6-5,.,TGTGCCAGCAGTTACTTATTCGGGGGATCTAGAAACTATGGCTACACCTTC,CASSYLFGGSRNYGYTF
TRBD2,TRBJ2-3,TRBV2,few,TGTGCCAGCAGATTACTAGCGGGGGGCGGGGATACGCAGTATTTT,CASRLLAGGGDTQYF
.,TRBJ2-7,TRBV7-8,.,TGTGCCAGCAGCTTAGGATCAGGGTCAATCTACGAGCAGTACTTC,CASSLGSGSIYEQYF
TRBD1,TRBJ1-2,TRBV5-6,once,TGTGCCAGCAGCACCAGGGGGGGCTATGGCTACACCTTC,CASSTRGGYGYTF
.,TRBJ1-1,TRBV7-9,few,TGTGCCAGCAGTAAAGCGTGGGGCAGCGCCGAAGCTTTCTTT,CASSKAWGSAEAFF
.,TRBJ1-2,TRBV2,.,TGTGCCAGCAGTGAACTTTCGGTTAACTATGGCTACACCTTC,CASSELSVNYGYTF
TRBD1,TRBJ2-5,TRBV20-1,.,TGCAGTGCTAGGGACAGGGGTGCCCAAGAGACCCAGTACTTC,CSARDRGAQETQYF
.,TRBJ1-1,TRBV20-1,.,TGCAGTGCGCACTTATACACTGAAGCTTTCTTT,CSAHLYTEAFF
TRBD2,TRBJ2-1,TRBV20-1,.,TGCAGTGCTGGGAAAAGCGGGGGGTTTTCCAATGAGCAGTTCTTC,CSAGKSGGFSNEQFF
TRBD1,TRBJ2-1,TRBV5-1,.,TGCGCCAGCAGCTTGGTTCAGGGGGCCAATGAGCAGTTCTTC,CASSLVQGANEQFF
TRBD2,TRBJ2-3,TRBV20-1,.,TGCAGTGCTTCTCCAGGACTAGCGGAGATCACAGATACGCAGTATTTT,CSASPGLAEITDTQYF
TRBD1,TRBJ1-1,TRBV11-1,once,TGTGCCAGCAGCTTAAATCTCGGGACAGGCCTCATGAACACTGAAGCTTTCTTT,CASSLNLGTGLMNTEAFF
.,TRBJ1-3,TRBV6-5,.,TGTGCCAGCAGTTACGGCCGGACATCTGGAAACACCATATATTTT,CASSYGRTSGNTIYF
.,TRBJ2-5,TRBV5-4,.,TGTGCCAGCAGCTTGGAGCAGCAAGAGACCCAGTACTTC,CASSLEQQETQYF
.,TRBJ1-1,TRBV15,.,TGTGCCACCAGCAGCGGACGGGATGAAGCTTTCTTT,CATSSGRDEAFF
.,TRBJ2-3,TRBV5-1,.,TGCGCCAGCAGCTTGTCTTGGCAAGATACGCAGTATTTT,CASSLSWQDTQYF
TRBD1,TRBJ1-5,TRBV12-3/TRBV12-4,few,TGTGCCAGCAGTGGCCCGGGACAGGGATTTCAGCCCCAGCATTTT,CASSGPGQGFQPQHF
.,TRBJ2-1,TRBV20-1,.,TGCAGTGCTATGAAGACAGGCGAGCAGTTCTTC,CSAMKTGEQFF
.,TRBJ2-1,TRBV7-3,.,TGTGCCAGCAGCTTAGAGGAGGGGGACTACAATGAGCAGTTCTTC,CASSLEEGDYNEQFF
.,TRBJ1-6,TRBV4-2,.,TGTGCCAGCAGCCAAGAGTGGAGAGGGGATTCACCCCTCCACTTT,CASSQEWRGDSPLHF
TRBD2,TRBJ2-3,TRBV4-2,.,TGTGCCAGCAGCCAAGAGCGGGGGGGCCCAGATACGCAGTATTTT,CASSQERGGPDTQYF
.,TRBJ2-5,TRBV9,once,TGTGCCAGCAGCGTAGCCGTAGGGGGCCAAGAGACCCAGTACTTC,CASSVAVGGQETQYF
.,TRBJ1-5,TRBV19,.,TGTGCCAGTAGTATGGGTTGGGGACAGCCCCAGCATTTT,CASSMGWGQPQHF
.,TRBJ2-7,TRBV30,.,TGTGCCTGGAGTGTCGGCAGCCCCTACGAGCAGTACTTC,CAWSVGSPYEQYF
.,TRBJ2-5,TRBV19,.,TGTGCCAGTAGGGACCAAGAGACCCAGTACTTC,CASRDQETQYF
.,TRBJ2-7,TRBV12-3/TRBV12-4,.,TGTGCCAGCAGCCGGGGGAGCGAGCAGTACTTC,CASSRGSEQYF
.,TRBJ1-4,TRBV20-1,.,TGCAGTGCCCCCTTGAATGAAAAACTGTTTTTT,CSAPLNEKLFF
.,TRBJ1-1,TRBV27,.,TGTGCCAGCAGTTTATCGTGGGGGGGCACTGAAGCTTTCTTT,CASSLSWGGTEAFF
.,TRBJ2-1,TRBV2,few,TGTGCCAGCAGTGCTCTCGGCTCCTACAATGAGCAGTTCTTC,CASSALGSYNEQFF
.,TRBJ1-6,TRBV7-9,.,TGTGCCAGCAGCCGACAGGATTCACCCCTCCACTTT,CASSRQDSPLHF
.,TRBJ1-5,TRBV19,few,TGTGCCAGTAGTAGGCGCCTTACGGATAGCAATCAGCCCCAGCATTTT,CASSRRLTDSNQPQHF
.,TRBJ1-1,TRBV11-2,few,TGTGCCAGCAGCTTAGTTCCGGGTGGAACTGAAGCTTTCTTT,CASSLVPGGTEAFF
.,TRBJ2-3,TRBV24-1,.,TGTGCCACCAGTACGGGGGTAAGGGGCACAGATACGCAGTATTTT,CATSTGVRGTDTQYF
.,TRBJ1-5,TRBV7-2,few,TGTGCCAGCAGCCTTCTGGGGCAGCCCCAGCATTTT,CASSLLGQPQHF
.,TRBJ1-5,TRBV7-8,few,TGTGCCAGCAGCTTAGCGAACAGGGAGCTAAGGCAGCCCCAGCATTTT,CASSLANRELRQPQHF
.,TRBJ1-1,TRBV29-1,few,TGCACCTCACGTACCCTGAACACTGAAGCTTTCTTT,CTSRTLNTEAFF
.,TRBJ2-6,TRBV6-4,.,TGTGCCAGCAGTGACTCCAGCTCTGGGGCCAACGTCCTGACTTTC,CASSDSSSGANVLTF
.,TRBJ2-5,TRBV10-1,.,TGCGCCAGCAGTGAGTCGAAAGGCGGGGCGGAGACCCAGTACTTC,CASSESKGGAETQYF
.,TRBJ1-4,TRBV9,.,TGTGCCAGCAGCGTAGGGACGGTCGATAATGAAAAACTGTTTTTT,CASSVGTVDNEKLFF